Below, one T cell receptor beta chain is given with its context. This sample is part of a study of technical replicates of blood from several donors. Clones were sequenced by immunoSEQ multiplex PCR, and TCRdb holds only the in-frame ones, with some missing. The sample yields 9,500 to 15,000 clones, roughly 80% seen once. V lost 7 bases to trimming and J lost 4 bases, with 17 bases between them. Looked up from germline, CDR1 is MDHEN and CDR2 is SYDVKM. This CDR3 contains 15 residues. The clonotype was recovered from a human donor in good health. This chain links TRBV28 with TRBJ1-5; TRBD1 is a possible D gene (5 bases). The sequenced sample was PBMCs. The CDR3 region has the DNA TGTGCCAGCACCCGAAACGCAGGGCCGAATCAGCCCCAGCATTTT. Translating it yields CASTRNAGPNQPQHF.